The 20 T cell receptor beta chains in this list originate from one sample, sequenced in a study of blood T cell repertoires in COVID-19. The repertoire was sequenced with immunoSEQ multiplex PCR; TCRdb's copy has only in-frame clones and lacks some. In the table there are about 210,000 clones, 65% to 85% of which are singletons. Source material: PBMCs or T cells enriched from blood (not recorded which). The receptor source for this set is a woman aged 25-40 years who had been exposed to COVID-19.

The CDR3 DNA is TGTGCCAGCAGCTTAACGGCAGGGTTGAACACTGAAGCTTTCTTT. Encoded protein: CASSLTAGLNTEAFF. The chain couples TRBV7-3 to TRBJ1-1; D is perhaps TRBD1 (5 bases). Germline CDR1 reads SGHTA; CDR2 reads FQGTGA. This CDR3 contains 15 residues. The ends were cut back, 0 bases at V and 0 bases at J, with 8 bases in the middle.

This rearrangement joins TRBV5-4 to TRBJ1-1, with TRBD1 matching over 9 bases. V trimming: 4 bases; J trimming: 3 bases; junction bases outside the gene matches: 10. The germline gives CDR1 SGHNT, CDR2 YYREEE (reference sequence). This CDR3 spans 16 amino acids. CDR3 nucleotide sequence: TGTGCCAGCAGCCAAACAGGGGGCTATAAAGACACTGAAGCTTTCTTT. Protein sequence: CASSQTGGYKDTEAFF.

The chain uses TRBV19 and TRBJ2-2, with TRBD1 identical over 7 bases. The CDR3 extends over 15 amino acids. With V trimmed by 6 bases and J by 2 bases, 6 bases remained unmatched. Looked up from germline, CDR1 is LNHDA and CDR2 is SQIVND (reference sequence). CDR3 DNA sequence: TGTGCCAGTAGAACCGGGACAGCTAACACCGGGGAGCTGTTTTTT. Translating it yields CASRTGTANTGELFF.

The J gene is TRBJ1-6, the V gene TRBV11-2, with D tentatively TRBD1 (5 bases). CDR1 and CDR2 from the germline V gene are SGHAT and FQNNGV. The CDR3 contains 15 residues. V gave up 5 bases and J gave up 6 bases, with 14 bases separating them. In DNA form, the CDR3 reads TGTGCCAGCAGCAGATTCACAGGTTCTAATTCACCCCTCCACTTT. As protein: CASSRFTGSNSPLHF. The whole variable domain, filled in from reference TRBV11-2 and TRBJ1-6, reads EAGVAQSPRYKIIEKRQSVAFWCNPISGHATLYWYQQILGQGPKLLIQFQNNGVVDDSQLPKDRFSAERLKGVDSTLKIQPAKLEDSAVYLCASSRFTGSNSPLHFGNGTRLTVT.

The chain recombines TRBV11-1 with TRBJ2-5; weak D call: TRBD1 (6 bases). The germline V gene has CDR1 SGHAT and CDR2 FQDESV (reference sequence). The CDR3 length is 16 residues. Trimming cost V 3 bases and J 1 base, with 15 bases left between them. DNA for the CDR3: TGTGCCAGCAGCTTCAAGGGCAGGGGATCCCAAGAGACCCAGTACTTC. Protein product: CASSFKGRGSQETQYF.

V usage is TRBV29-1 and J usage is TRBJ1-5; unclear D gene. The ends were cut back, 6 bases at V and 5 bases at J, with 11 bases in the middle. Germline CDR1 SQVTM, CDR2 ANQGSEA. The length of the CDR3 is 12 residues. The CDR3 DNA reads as TGCAGCGTAAGACTCTTGGATCAGCCCCAGCATTTT. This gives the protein CSVRLLDQPQHF.

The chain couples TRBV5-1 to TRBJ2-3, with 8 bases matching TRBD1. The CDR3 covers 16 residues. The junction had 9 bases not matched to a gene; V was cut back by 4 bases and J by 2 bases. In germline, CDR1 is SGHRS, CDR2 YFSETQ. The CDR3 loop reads CASSPGDRGYTDTQYF. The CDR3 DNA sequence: TGCGCCAGCAGCCCGGGAGACAGGGGCTACACAGATACGCAGTATTTT.

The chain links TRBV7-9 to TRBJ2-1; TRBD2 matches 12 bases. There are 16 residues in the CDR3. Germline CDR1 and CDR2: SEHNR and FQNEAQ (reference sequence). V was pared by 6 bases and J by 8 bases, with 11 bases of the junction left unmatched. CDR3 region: CASRSTTSGGTDEQFF. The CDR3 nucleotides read TGTGCCAGCAGATCCACTACTAGCGGGGGGACCGATGAGCAGTTCTTC.

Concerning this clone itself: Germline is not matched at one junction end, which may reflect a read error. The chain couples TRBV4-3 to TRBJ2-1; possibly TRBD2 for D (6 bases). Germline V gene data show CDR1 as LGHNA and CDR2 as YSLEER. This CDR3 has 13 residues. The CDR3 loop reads CASSQDGGTDMIF. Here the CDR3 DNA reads TGCGCCAGCAGCCAAGATGGCGGGACGGATATGATCTTC.

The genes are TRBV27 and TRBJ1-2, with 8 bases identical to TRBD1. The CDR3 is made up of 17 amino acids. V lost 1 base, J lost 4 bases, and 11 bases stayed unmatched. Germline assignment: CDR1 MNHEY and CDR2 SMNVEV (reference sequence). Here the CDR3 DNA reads TGTGCCAGCAGTTTATTTGGGACAGGCTTCTCATTCTATGGCTACACCTTC. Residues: CASSLFGTGFSFYGYTF.

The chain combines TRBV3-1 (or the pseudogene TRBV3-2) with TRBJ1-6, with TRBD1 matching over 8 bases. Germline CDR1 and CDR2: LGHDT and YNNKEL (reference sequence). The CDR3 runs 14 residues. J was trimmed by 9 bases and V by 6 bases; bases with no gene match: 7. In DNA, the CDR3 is TGTGCCAGCAGACATAGGACAGGGCGTTCACCCCTCCACTTT. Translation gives CASRHRTGRSPLHF.

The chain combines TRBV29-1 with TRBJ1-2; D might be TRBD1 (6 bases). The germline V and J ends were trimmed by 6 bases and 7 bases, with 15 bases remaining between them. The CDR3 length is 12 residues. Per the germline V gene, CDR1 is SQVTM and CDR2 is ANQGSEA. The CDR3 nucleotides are TGCAGCGTAGGGGGTGGGAGTATTGGCTACACCTTC. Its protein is CSVGGGSIGYTF. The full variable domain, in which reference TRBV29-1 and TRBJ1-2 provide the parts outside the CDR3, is SAVISQKPSRDICQRGTSLTIQCQVDSQVTMMFWYRQQPGQSLTLIATANQGSEATYESGFVIDKFPISRPNLTFSTLTVSNMSPEDSSIYLCSVGGGSIGYTFGSGTRLTVV.

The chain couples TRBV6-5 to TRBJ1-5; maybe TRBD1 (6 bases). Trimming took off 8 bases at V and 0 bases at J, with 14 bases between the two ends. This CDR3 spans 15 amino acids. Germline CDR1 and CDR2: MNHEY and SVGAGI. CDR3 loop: CASSLGQSSNQPQHF. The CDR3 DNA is TGTGCCAGCTCCCTAGGACAGAGTAGCAATCAGCCCCAGCATTTT.

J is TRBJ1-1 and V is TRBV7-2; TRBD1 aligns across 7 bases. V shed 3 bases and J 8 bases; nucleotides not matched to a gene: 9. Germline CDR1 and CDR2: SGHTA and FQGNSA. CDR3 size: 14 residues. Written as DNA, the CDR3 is TGTGCCAGCAGCTTGCATCCCAGGGGGGTCGAAGCTTTCTTT. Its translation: CASSLHPRGVEAFF.

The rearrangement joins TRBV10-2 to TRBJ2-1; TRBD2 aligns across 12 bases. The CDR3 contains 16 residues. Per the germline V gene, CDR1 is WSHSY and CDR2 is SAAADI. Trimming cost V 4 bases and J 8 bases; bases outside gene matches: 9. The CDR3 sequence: CASSAQLAGGKDEQFF. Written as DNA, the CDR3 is TGCGCCAGCAGTGCCCAACTAGCGGGGGGTAAGGATGAGCAGTTCTTC.

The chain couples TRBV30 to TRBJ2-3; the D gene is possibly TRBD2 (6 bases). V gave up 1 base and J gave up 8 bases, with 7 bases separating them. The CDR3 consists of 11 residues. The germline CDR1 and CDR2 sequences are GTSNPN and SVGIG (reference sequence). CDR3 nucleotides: TGTGCCTGGAGTGGGGGAGGTACGCAGTATTTT. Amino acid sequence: CAWSGGGTQYF.

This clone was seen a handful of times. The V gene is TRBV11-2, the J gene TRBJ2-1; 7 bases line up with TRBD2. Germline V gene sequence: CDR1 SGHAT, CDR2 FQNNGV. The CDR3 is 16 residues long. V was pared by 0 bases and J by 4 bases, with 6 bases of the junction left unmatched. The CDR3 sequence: CASSLDRASGYNEQFF. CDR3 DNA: TGTGCCAGCAGCTTAGATCGGGCTAGCGGATACAATGAGCAGTTCTTC.

The CDR3 here is CASSQDFGQGEYF. The CDR3 DNA is TGCGCCAGCAGCCAAGATTTCGGACAGGGAGAGTACTTC. The chain couples TRBV4-1 to TRBJ2-7, with 8 nucleotides matching TRBD1. The CDR3 has 13 residues. Germline values: CDR1 MGHRA, CDR2 YSYEKL. J was trimmed by 11 bases and V by 0 bases; bases with no gene match: 6.

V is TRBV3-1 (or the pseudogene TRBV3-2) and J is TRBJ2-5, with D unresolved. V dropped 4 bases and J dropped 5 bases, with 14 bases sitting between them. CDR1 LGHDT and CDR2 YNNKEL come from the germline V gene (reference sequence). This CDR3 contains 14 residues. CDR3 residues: CASSPNPVQETQYF. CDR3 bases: TGTGCCAGCAGCCCGAACCCCGTCCAGGAGACCCAGTACTTC.

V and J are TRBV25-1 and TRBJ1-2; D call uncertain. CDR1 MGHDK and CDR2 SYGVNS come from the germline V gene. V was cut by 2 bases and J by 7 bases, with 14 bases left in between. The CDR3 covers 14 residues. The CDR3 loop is CASSEPQVIRGYTF. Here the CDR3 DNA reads TGTGCCAGCAGTGAACCTCAGGTGATTCGTGGCTACACCTTC.